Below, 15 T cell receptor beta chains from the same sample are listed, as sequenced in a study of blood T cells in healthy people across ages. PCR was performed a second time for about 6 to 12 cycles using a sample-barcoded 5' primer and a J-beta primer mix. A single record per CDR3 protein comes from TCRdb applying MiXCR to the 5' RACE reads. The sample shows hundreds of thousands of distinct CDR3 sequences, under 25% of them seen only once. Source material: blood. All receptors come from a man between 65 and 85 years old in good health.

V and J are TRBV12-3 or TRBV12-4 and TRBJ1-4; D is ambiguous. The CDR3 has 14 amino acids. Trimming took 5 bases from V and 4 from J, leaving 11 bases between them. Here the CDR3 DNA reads TGTGCCAGCAGTAGACGGATCTATAATGAAAAACTGTTTTTT. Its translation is CASSRRIYNEKLFF.

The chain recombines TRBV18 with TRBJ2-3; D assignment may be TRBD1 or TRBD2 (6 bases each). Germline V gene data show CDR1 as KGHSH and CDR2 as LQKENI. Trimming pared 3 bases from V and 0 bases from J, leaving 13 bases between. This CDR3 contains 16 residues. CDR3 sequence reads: CASSPTGASSTDTQYF. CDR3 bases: TGTGCCAGCTCACCGACGGGGGCCTCTAGCACAGATACGCAGTATTTT.

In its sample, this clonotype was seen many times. The chain's CDR3 is CASSFSSTGVGVGANVLTF. As DNA, the CDR3 is TGTGCCAGCAGCTTCTCTAGCACGGGAGTGGGGGTGGGGGCCAACGTCCTGACTTTC. The chain is built from TRBV7-3 and TRBJ2-6; the D gene is possibly TRBD2 (6 bases). The CDR3 spans 19 residues. CDR1 and CDR2 from the germline V gene are SGHTA and FQGTGA. The V and J ends lost 3 bases and 4 bases respectively, with 22 bases between them.

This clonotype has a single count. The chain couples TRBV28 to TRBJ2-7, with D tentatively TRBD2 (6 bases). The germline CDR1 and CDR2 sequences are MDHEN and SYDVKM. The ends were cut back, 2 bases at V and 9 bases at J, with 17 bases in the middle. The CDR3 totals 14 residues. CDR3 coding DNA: TGTGCCAGCAGTTTAGCTCTGGGCCGGGAGAGGCAGTACTTC. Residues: CASSLALGRERQYF. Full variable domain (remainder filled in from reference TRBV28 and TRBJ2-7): DVKVTQSSRYLVKRTGEKVFLECVQDMDHENMFWYRQDPGLGLRLIYFSYDVKMKEKGDIPEGYSVSREKKERFSLILESASTNQTSMYLCASSLALGRERQYFGPGTRLTVT.

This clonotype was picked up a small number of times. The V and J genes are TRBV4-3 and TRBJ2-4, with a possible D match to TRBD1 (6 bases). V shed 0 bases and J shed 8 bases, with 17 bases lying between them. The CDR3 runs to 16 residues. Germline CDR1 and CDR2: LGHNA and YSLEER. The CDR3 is CASSQDVPPGAHIQYF. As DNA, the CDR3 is TGCGCCAGCAGCCAAGATGTCCCACCAGGGGCCCACATTCAGTACTTC.

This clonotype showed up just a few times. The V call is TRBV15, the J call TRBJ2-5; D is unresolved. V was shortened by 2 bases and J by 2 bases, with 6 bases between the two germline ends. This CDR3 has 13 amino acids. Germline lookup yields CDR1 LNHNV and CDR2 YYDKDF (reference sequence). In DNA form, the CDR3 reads TGTGCCACCAGCAGACTACTTCAAGAGACCCAGTACTTC. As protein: CATSRLLQETQYF.

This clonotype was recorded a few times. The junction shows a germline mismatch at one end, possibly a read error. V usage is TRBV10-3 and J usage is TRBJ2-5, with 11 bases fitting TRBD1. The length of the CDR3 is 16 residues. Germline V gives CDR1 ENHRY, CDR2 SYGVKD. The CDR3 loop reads CAISESPGQGVVERFF. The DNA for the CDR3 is TGTGCCATCAGTGAGTCGCCGGGACAGGGGGTCGTCGAGCGGTTCTTC.

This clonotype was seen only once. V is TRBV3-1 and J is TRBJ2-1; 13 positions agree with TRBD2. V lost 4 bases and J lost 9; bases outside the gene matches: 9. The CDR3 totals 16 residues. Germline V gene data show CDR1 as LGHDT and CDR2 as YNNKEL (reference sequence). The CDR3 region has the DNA TGTGCCAGCAGCCCATGGACTAGCGGGAGCGTGGGTGAGCAGTTCTTC. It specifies CASSPWTSGSVGEQFF.

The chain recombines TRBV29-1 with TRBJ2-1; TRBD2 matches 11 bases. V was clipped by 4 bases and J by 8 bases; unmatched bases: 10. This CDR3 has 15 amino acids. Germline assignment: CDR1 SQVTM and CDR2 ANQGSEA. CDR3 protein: CSVGPTSGSRDEQFF. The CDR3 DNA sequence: TGCAGCGTTGGGCCTACTAGCGGGAGTAGAGATGAGCAGTTCTTC.

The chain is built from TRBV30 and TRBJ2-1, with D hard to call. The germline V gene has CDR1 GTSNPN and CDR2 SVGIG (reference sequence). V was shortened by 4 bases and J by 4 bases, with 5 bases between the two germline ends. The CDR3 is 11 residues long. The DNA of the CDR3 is TGTGCCTGGAACCCTTACAATGAGCAGTTCTTC. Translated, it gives CAWNPYNEQFF.

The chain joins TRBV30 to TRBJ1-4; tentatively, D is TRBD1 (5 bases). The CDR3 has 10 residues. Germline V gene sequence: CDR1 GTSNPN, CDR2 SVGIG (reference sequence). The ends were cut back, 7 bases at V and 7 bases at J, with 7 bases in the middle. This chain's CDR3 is CASGLEKLFF. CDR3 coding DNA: TGTGCCTCGGGGCTTGAAAAACTGTTTTTT.

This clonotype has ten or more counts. This CDR3 reads CATSRDPDRERQYF. The DNA for the CDR3 is TGTGCCACCAGCAGAGATCCCGACAGGGAGCGGCAGTACTTC. V usage is TRBV15 and J usage is TRBJ2-7; 7 positions agree with TRBD1. This CDR3 has 14 residues. Germline V gene lookup returns CDR1 LNHNV and CDR2 YYDKDF (reference sequence). V gave up 0 bases and J gave up 9 bases; unmatched junction bases: 8.

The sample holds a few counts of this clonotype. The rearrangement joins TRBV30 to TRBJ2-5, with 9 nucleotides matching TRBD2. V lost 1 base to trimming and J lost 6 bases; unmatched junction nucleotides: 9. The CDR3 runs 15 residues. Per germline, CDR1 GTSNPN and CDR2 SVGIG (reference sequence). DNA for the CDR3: TGTGCCTGGAGTGGCGGGAGGGAAGACGGGAAGACCCAGTACTTC. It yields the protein CAWSGGREDGKTQYF.

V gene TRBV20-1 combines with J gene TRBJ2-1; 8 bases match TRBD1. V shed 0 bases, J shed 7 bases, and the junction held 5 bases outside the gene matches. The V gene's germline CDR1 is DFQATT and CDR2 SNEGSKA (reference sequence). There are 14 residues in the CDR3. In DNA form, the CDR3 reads TGCAGTGCTAGAGACCCAGGGGGCCTGAATGAGCAGTTCTTC. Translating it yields CSARDPGGLNEQFF.

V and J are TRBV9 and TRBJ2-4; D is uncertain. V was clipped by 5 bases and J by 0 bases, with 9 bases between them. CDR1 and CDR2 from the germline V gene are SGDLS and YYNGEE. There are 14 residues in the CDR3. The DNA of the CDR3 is TGTGCCAGCAGTCCGACGCAAGCCAAAAACATTCAGTACTTC. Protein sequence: CASSPTQAKNIQYF.